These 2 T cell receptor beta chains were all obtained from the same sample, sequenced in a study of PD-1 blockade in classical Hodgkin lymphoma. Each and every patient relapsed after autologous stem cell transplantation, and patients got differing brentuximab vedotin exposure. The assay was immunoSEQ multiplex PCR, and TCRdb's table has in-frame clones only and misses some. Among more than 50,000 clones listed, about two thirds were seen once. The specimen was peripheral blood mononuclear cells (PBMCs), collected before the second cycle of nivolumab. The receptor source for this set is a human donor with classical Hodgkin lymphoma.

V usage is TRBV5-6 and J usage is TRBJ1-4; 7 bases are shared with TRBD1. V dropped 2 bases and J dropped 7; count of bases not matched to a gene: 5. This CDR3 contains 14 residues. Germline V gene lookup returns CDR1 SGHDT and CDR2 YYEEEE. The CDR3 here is CASSLTGESEKLFF. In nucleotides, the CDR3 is TGTGCCAGCAGCTTAACAGGGGAGAGTGAAAAACTGTTTTTT.

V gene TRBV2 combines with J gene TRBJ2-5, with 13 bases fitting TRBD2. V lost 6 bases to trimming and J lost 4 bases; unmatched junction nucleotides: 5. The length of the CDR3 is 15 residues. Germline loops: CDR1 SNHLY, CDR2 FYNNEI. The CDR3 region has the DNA TGTGCCAGCAGCAAAGGGACTAGCGGGACAGAGACCCAGTACTTC. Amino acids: CASSKGTSGTETQYF.